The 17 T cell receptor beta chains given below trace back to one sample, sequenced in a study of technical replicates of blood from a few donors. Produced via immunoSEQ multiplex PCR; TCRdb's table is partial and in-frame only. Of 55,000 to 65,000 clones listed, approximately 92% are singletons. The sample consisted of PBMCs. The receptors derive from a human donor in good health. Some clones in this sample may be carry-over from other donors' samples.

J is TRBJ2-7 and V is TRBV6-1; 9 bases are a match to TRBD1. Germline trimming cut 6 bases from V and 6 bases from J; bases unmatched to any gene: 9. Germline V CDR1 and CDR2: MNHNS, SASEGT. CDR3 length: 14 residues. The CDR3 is CASRPGTGYFEQYF. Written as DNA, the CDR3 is TGTGCCAGCAGGCCCGGGACAGGGTATTTCGAGCAGTACTTC.

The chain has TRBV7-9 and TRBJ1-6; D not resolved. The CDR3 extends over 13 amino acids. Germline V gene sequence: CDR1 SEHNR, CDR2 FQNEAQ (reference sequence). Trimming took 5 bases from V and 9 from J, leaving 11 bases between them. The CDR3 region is CASSVGGTSPLHF. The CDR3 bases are TGTGCCAGCAGCGTCGGAGGAACTTCACCCCTCCACTTT.

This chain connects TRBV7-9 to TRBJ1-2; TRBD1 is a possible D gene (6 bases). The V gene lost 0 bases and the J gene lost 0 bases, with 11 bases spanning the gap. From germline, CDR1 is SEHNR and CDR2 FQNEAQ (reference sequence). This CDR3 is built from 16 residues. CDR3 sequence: CASSLADRRANYGYTF. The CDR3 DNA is TGTGCCAGCAGCTTAGCTGACAGGAGAGCTAACTATGGCTACACCTTC.

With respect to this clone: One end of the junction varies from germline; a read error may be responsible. CDR3 nucleotide sequence: TGTGCCAGCAGTGAAGCGAGGCAAACCCCAAGGGGTTTC. Residues: CASSEARQTPRGF. The rearrangement joins TRBV2 to TRBJ2-7; D might be TRBD1 (5 bases). Germline V gene lookup returns CDR1 SNHLY and CDR2 FYNNEI. This CDR3 has 13 amino acids.

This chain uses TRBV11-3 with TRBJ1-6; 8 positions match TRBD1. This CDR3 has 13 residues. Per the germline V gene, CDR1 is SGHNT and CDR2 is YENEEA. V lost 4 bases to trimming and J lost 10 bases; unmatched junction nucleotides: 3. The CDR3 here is CASSSDRASPLHF. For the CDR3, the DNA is TGTGCCAGCAGCTCGGACAGGGCCTCACCCCTCCACTTT.

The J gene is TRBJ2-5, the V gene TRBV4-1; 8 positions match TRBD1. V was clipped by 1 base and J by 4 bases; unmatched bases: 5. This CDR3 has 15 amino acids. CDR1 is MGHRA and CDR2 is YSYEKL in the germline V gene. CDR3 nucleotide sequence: TGCGCCAGCAGCCAAGGCCAGGGGGCTTTAGAGACCCAGTACTTC. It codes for CASSQGQGALETQYF.

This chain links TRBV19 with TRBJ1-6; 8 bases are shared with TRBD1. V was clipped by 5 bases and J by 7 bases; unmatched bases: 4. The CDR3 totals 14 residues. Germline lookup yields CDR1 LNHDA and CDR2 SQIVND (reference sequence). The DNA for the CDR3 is TGTGCCAGTAGTGAGGACAGGGCAAATTCACCCCTCCACTTT. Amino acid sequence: CASSEDRANSPLHF.

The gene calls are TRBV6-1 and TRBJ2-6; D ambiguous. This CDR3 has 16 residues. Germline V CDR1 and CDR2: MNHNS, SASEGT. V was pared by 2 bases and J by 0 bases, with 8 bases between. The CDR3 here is CASSEHGSSGANVLTF. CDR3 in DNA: TGTGCCAGCAGTGAACACGGTAGCTCTGGGGCCAACGTCCTGACTTTC.

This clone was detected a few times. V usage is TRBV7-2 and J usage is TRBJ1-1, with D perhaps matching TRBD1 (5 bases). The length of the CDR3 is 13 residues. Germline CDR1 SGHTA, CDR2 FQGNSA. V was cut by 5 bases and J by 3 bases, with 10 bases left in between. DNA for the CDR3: TGTGCCAGCAGCCGCGACAGCCACACTGAAGCTTTCTTT. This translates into CASSRDSHTEAFF.

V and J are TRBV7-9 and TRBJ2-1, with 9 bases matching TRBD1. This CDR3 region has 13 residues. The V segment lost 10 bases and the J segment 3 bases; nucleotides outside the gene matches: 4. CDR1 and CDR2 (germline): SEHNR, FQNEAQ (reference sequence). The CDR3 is CATGDRVYNEQFF. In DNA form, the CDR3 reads TGTGCCACGGGGGACAGGGTCTACAATGAGCAGTTCTTC.

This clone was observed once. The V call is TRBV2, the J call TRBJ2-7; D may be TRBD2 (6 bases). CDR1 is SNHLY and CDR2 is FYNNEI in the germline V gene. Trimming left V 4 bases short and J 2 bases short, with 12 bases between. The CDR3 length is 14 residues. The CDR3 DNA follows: TGTGCCAGCAGTGTCGGACTAACCACCTACGAGCAGTACTTC. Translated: CASSVGLTTYEQYF.

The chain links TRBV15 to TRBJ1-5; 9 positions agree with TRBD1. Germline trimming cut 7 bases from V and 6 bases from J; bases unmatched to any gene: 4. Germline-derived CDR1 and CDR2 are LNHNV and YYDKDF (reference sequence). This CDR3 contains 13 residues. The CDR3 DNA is TGTGCCACCACGGGACAGGGCGGTCAGCCCCAGCATTTT. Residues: CATTGQGGQPQHF.

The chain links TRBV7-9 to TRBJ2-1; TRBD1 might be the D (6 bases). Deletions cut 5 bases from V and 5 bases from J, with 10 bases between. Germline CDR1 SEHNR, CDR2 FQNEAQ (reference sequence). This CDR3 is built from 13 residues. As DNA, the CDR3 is TGTGCCAGCAGCCCTCGGGACAACAATGAGCAGTTCTTC. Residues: CASSPRDNNEQFF.

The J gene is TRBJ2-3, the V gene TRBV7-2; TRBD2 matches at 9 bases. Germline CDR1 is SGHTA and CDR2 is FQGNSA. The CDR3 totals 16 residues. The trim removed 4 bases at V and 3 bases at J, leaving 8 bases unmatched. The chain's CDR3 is CASSSVGGGATDTQYF. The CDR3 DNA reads TGTGCCAGCAGCTCCGTCGGCGGGGGGGCAACAGATACGCAGTATTTT.

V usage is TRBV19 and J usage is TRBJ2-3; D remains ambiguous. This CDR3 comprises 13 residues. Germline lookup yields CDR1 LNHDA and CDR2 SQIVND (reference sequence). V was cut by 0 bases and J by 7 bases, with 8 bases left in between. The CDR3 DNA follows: TGTGCCAGTAGTATAGAACTCGAATATACGCAGTATTTT. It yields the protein CASSIELEYTQYF.

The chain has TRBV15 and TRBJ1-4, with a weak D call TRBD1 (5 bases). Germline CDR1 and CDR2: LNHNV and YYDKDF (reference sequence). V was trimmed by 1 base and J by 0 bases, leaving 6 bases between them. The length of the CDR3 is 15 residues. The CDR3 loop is CATSRVGATNEKLFF. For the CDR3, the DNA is TGTGCCACCAGCAGAGTAGGGGCAACTAATGAAAAACTGTTTTTT.

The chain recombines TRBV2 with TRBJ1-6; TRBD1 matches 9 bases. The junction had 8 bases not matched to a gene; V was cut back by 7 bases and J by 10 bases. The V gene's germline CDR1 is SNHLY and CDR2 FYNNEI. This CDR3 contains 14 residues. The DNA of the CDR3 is TGTGCCAGCACCGGACGGACAGGGGTATCACCCCTCCACTTT. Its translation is CASTGRTGVSPLHF.